This entry lists 8 T cell receptor beta chains sequenced from one sample in a study of blood T cell repertoires in COVID-19. The protocol was immunoSEQ multiplex PCR, while the TCRdb copy is restricted to in-frame clones and leaves out a portion. Of over 25,000 clones listed, 85% to 90% are singletons. The sequencing input was peripheral blood. These receptors all come from a human donor in a cohort sampled during active COVID-19. The donor label of this sample is uncertain.

V gene TRBV11-2 combines with J gene TRBJ2-7; 10 nucleotides align to TRBD1. This CDR3 region has 16 residues. Losses at the gene ends were 5 bases for V and 1 base for J; bases not matched to a gene: 8. CDR1 is SGHAT, CDR2 FQNNGV, per germline. The CDR3 region is CASSLTGGSISYEQYF. The DNA of the CDR3 is TGTGCCAGCAGCCTGACAGGGGGCAGTATTTCCTACGAGCAGTACTTC.

This rearrangement joins TRBV3-1 (or the pseudogene TRBV3-2) to TRBJ2-1, with TRBD1 as a possible D gene (5 bases). Trimming took 8 bases from V and 12 from J, leaving 20 bases between them. Germline lookup yields CDR1 LGHDT and CDR2 YNNKEL (reference sequence). The CDR3 is 13 amino acids. CDR3 DNA: TGTGCCAGCTCCCTAGGGGCGGAAGGGCCGCAGTTCTTC. It encodes CASSLGAEGPQFF.

The genes are TRBV4-1 and TRBJ2-2; no clear D. CDR3 length equals 20 residues. Looked up from germline, CDR1 is MGHRA and CDR2 is YSYEKL. The germline V and J ends were trimmed by 2 bases and 6 bases, with 28 bases remaining between them. DNA of the CDR3: TGCGCCAGCAGCCAAATCCAAACGAGGTCGACGGAGAAAAAGGCCGGGGAGCTGTTTTTT. This codes for CASSQIQTRSTEKKAGELFF.

This clone was observed a single time. V is TRBV10-3 and J is TRBJ2-3, with unresolved D. The germline V and J ends were trimmed by 0 bases and 2 bases, with 9 bases remaining between them. There are 15 residues in the CDR3. The germline CDR1 and CDR2 sequences are ENHRY and SYGVKD. CDR3 amino acids: CAISESGGFTDTQYF. The CDR3 nucleotides are TGTGCCATCAGTGAGTCCGGCGGATTCACAGATACGCAGTATTTT.

The J gene is TRBJ2-7, the V gene TRBV18, with TRBD1 identical over 10 bases. The CDR3 is made up of 14 amino acids. Germline CDR1 is KGHSH and CDR2 is LQKENI. J was trimmed by 2 bases and V by 4 bases; bases with no gene match: 2. DNA for the CDR3: TGTGCCAGCTCACAAGGACAGGGGGCCTACGAGCAGTACTTC. Translating it yields CASSQGQGAYEQYF. Using reference TRBV18 and TRBJ2-7 for the parts outside the CDR3, the full variable domain is NAGVMQNPRHLVRRRGQEARLRCSPMKGHSHVYWYRQLPEEGLKFMVYLQKENIIDESGMPKERFSAEFPKEGPSILRIQQVVRGDSAAYFCASSQGQGAYEQYFGPGTRLTVT.

V is TRBV7-8 and J is TRBJ2-5, with 7 bases matching TRBD1. V lost 1 base and J lost 3; bases outside the gene matches: 2. The CDR3 is 14 residues long. Germline V lookup: CDR1 SGHVS, CDR2 FQNEAQ. The CDR3 DNA reads TGTGCCAGCAGCTTAGAAACAGGGGAAGAGACCCAGTACTTC. Its translation: CASSLETGEETQYF.

CDR3 residues: CASSLAGDPYEQYF. In nucleotides, the CDR3 is TGTGCCAGCAGCCTAGCGGGAGACCCCTACGAGCAGTACTTC. This chain links TRBV3-1 (or the pseudogene TRBV3-2) with TRBJ2-7; TRBD2 aligns across 9 bases. The V segment lost 4 bases and the J segment 2 bases; nucleotides outside the gene matches: 3. This CDR3 is 14 amino acids long. Germline CDR1 LGHDT, CDR2 YNNKEL (reference sequence).

The rearrangement uses TRBV6-5 and TRBJ2-6; D is possibly TRBD2 (5 bases). V was cut by 2 bases and J by 2 bases, with 7 bases left in between. The CDR3 sequence is 15 residues long. CDR1 MNHEY and CDR2 SVGAGI come from the germline V gene. The DNA for the CDR3 is TGTGCCAGCAGTTACGGGCGGGCTGGGGCCAACGTCCTGACTTTC. Amino acids: CASSYGRAGANVLTF.